This entry describes one T cell receptor (beta chain). At one of its ends the junction is not consistent with the germline gene, which may arise from a read error. Per the germline V gene, CDR1 is MNHEY and CDR2 is SMNVEV (reference sequence). The CDR3 consists of 18 residues. These data originate in a study of blood T cells in healthy people across ages. Sample-barcoded 5' priming and a J-beta primer mix drove a second PCR of 7 to 11 cycles. Each CDR3 protein is one row after TCRdb ran MiXCR on the 5' RACE reads. The sample records some 900,000 distinct CDR3 sequences, 29% being singletons. Material: blood. This receptor was obtained from a woman over 75 in good health. The gene calls are TRBV27 and TRBJ2-6, with a possible D match to TRBD1 (6 bases). Here the CDR3 reads CASSLRRDISKGAKVRTF. Written as DNA, the CDR3 is TGTGCCAGCAGCCTACGCCGGGACATCTCGAAAGGGGCCAAGGTCCGGACTTTC.